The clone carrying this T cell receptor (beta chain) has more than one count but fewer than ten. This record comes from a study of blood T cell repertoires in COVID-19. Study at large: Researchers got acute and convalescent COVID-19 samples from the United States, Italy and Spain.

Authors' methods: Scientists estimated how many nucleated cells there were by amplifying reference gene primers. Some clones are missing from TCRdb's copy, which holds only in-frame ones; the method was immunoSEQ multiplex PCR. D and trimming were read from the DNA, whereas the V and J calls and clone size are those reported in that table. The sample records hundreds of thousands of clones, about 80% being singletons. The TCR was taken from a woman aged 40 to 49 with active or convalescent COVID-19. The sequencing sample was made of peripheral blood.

The CDR3 reads CASRKTEKGYTF. CDR3 nucleotides: TGTGCCAGCAGAAAGACAGAGAAGGGCTACACCTTC. The chain has TRBV12-3 or TRBV12-4 and TRBJ1-2, with a possible D match to TRBD1 (5 bases). Trimming removed 6 bases from V and 8 bases from J, with 13 bases in between. CDR3 length equals 12 residues.